A few counts support the clone carrying this T cell receptor beta chain. This specimen comes from a study of blood T cell repertoires in COVID-19. Methods used by the authors: Reference gene primer amplification in the assay estimated nucleated cell counts. Profiling relied on immunoSEQ multiplex PCR, and the TCRdb table lists in-frame clones only, not all of them. For V, J and clone size, that table is used; D and trimming come from the DNA. This table holds approximately 250,000 clones, around 85% found once. This sequence was found in a woman in her fifties or sixties with acute COVID-19. Sequenced sample: PBMCs or T cells enriched from blood (not recorded which).

CDR3 in amino acids: CASSDIVAASGSGNTIYF. For the CDR3, the DNA is TGTGCCAGCAGTGATATAGTGGCAGCCTCTGGGAGTGGAAACACCATATATTTT. The rearrangement joins TRBV6-1 to TRBJ1-3; D remains unclear. The germline V gene has CDR1 MNHNS and CDR2 SASEGT. V was pared by 3 bases and J by 3 bases, with 21 bases between. This CDR3 contains 18 residues.